A selection of T cell receptor beta chains follows, all from one sample in a study of blood T cell repertoires in COVID-19. Using immunoSEQ multiplex PCR, the repertoire was profiled, and TCRdb retains in-frame clones only, with some absent. This table holds about 240,000 clones, approximately 80% found once. The sample was peripheral blood. All receptors come from a young woman with acute or convalescent COVID-19. Both conserved end residues are part of each CDR3. Each record gives: V gene, clone size, D gene, J gene, CDR3 protein, CDR3 DNA. D genes are given only for firm matches. Rows may omit the clone size; those that give it use once, few, many or a size class.

TRBV2	NA	TRBD2	TRBJ2-5	CASSAPSGEETQYF	TGTGCCAGCAGTGCGCCTAGCGGAGAAGAGACCCAGTACTTC
TRBV6-2/TRBV6-3	NA	NA	TRBJ1-2	CASSYGAPGYTF	TGTGCCAGCAGTTACGGGGCCCCTGGCTACACCTTC
TRBV3-1/TRBV3-2	NA	TRBD1	TRBJ2-2	CASRGQGAGTGELFF	TGTGCCAGCAGGGGACAGGGGGCAGGCACCGGGGAGCTGTTTTTT
TRBV28	NA	TRBD1	TRBJ2-2	CASTIQGARTGELFF	TGTGCCAGCACCATACAGGGGGCGCGAACCGGGGAGCTGTTTTTT
TRBV7-2	NA	NA	TRBJ2-7	CASSLNAGAQGREQYF	TGTGCCAGCAGCTTAAATGCAGGGGCGCAGGGTAGGGAGCAGTACTTC
TRBV28	NA	TRBD2	TRBJ2-1	CASSLPETGLAGVEYNEQFF	TGTGCCAGCAGTTTACCAGAGACCGGGCTAGCGGGAGTTGAGTACAATGAGCAGTTCTTC
TRBV7-9	NA	NA	TRBJ1-6	CASSLRAGTLNNSPLHF	TGTGCCAGCAGCTTACGAGCCGGGACACTAAATAATTCACCCCTCCACTTT
TRBV4-3	NA	TRBD2	TRBJ2-3	CASSQWPAGVPDTQYF	TGCGCCAGCAGCCAATGGCCAGCGGGAGTACCAGATACGCAGTATTTT
TRBV19	NA	TRBD1	TRBJ2-5	CASRDRGGQETQYF	TGTGCCAGCCGGGACAGGGGGGGCCAAGAGACCCAGTACTTC
TRBV6-2/TRBV6-3	NA	TRBD2	TRBJ2-5	CASSYWGLAGAETQYF	TGTGCCAGCAGTTACTGGGGACTAGCGGGTGCCGAGACCCAGTACTTC
TRBV12-5	NA	TRBD1	TRBJ1-2	CASGQTGGYGYTF	TGTGCTAGTGGACAAACAGGGGGCTATGGCTACACCTTC
TRBV5-6	NA	TRBD1	TRBJ1-1	CASRYGTGGTEAFF	TGTGCCAGCAGATATGGGACAGGGGGAACTGAAGCTTTCTTT
TRBV6-1	few	NA	TRBJ1-5	CASSEDRHQPQHF	TGTGCCAGCAGTGAAGACAGGCATCAGCCCCAGCATTTT
TRBV4-3	NA	TRBD1	TRBJ1-4	CASSQEGTGGNEKLFF	TGCGCCAGCAGCCAAGAGGGGACAGGGGGGAATGAAAAACTGTTTTTT
TRBV7-8	few	TRBD1	TRBJ1-1	CASSSRRQGGSEAFF	TGTGCCAGCAGCTCACGACGACAGGGTGGATCTGAAGCTTTCTTT
TRBV2	NA	TRBD1	TRBJ2-1	CASIQGSSYNEQFF	TGTGCCAGCATACAGGGGAGCTCCTACAATGAGCAGTTCTTC
TRBV6-2/TRBV6-3	NA	NA	TRBJ1-2	CASSYATTAIYGYTF	TGTGCCAGCAGTTACGCCACAACAGCTATCTATGGCTACACCTTC
TRBV29-1	once	TRBD1	TRBJ2-2	CTGQGDTGELFF	TGCACTGGACAGGGCGACACCGGGGAGCTGTTTTTT
TRBV9	NA	NA	TRBJ1-3	CASREAGRRISTGNTIYF	TGTGCCAGCAGGGAAGCGGGCAGGCGGATATCGACTGGAAACACCATATATTTT
TRBV18	NA	TRBD1	TRBJ1-6	CASSPGQGATNSPLHF	TGTGCCAGCTCACCGGGACAGGGGGCTACTAATTCACCCCTCCACTTT